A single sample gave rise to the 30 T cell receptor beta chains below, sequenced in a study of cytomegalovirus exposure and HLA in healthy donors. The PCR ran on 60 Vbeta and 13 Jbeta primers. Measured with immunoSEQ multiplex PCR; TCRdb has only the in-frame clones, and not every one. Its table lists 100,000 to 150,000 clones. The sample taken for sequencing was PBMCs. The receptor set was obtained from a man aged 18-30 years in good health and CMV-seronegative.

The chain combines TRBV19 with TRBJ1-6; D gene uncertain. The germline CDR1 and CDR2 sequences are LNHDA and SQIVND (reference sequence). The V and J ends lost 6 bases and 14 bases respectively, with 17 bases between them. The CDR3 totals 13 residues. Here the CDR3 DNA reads TGTGCCAGTAGACCTCGGGGATTTTCGGCCCTCCACTTT. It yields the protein CASRPRGFSALHF.

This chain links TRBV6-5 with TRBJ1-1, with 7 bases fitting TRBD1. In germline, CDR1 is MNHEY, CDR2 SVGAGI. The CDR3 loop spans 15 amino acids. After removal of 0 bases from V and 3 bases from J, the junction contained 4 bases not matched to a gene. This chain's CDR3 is CASSYSPGGDTEAFF. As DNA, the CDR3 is TGTGCCAGCAGTTACTCGCCAGGGGGAGACACTGAAGCTTTCTTT.

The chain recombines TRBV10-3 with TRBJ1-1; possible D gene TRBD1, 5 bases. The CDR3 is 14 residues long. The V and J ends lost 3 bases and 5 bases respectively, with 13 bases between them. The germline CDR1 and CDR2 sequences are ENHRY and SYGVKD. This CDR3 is CAISDTAGGTEAFF. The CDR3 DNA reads TGTGCCATCAGTGACACCGCGGGGGGGACTGAAGCTTTCTTT.

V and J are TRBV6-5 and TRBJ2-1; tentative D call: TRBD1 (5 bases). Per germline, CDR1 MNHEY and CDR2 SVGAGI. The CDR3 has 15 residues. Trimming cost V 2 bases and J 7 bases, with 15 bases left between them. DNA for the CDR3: TGTGCCAGCAGTTACCCAAGGGGTCCAACTAATGAGCAGTTCTTC. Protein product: CASSYPRGPTNEQFF.

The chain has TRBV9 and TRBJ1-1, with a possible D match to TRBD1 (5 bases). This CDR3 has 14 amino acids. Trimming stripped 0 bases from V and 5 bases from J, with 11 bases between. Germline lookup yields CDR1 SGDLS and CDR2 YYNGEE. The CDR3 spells CASSVVPRETEAFF. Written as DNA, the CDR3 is TGTGCCAGCAGCGTAGTACCCAGGGAAACTGAAGCTTTCTTT.

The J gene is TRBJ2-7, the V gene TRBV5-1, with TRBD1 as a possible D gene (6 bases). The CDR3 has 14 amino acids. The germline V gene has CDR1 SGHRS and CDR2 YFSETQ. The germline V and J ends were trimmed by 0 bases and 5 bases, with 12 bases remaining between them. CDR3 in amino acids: CASSLARGMHEQYF. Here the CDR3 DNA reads TGCGCCAGCAGCTTGGCGAGGGGGATGCACGAGCAGTACTTC.

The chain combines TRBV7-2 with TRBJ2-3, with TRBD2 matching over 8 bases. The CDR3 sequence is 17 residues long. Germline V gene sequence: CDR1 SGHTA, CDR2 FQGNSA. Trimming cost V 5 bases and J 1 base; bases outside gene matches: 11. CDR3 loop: CASSTQIRAGGTDTQYF. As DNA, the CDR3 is TGTGCCAGCAGCACCCAAATCCGAGCGGGGGGCACAGATACGCAGTATTTT.

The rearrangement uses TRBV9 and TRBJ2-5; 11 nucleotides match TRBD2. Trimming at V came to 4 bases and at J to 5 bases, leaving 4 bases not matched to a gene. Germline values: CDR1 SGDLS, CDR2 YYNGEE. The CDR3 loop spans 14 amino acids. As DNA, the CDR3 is TGTGCCAGCAGCCCTGCTAGCGGGAGGGAGACCCAGTACTTC. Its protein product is CASSPASGRETQYF.

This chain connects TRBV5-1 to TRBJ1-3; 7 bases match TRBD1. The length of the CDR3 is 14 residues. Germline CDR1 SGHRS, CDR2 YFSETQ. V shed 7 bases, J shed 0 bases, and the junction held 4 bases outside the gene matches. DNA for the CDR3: TGCGCCAGCGGGGACAGCCGCTCTGGAAACACCATATATTTT. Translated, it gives CASGDSRSGNTIYF. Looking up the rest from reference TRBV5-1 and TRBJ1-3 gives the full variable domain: KAGVTQTPRYLIKTRGQQVTLSCSPISGHRSVSWYQQTPGQGLQFLFEYFSETQRNKGNFPGRFSGRQFSNSRSEMNVSTLELGDSALYLCASGDSRSGNTIYFGEGSWLTVV.

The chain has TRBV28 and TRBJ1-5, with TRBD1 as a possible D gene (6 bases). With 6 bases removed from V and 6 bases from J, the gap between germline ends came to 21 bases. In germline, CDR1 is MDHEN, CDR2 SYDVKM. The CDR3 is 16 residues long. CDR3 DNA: TGTGCCAGCAGACACGCGGGTTCGACAGGTTTTCAGCCCCAGCATTTT. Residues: CASRHAGSTGFQPQHF.

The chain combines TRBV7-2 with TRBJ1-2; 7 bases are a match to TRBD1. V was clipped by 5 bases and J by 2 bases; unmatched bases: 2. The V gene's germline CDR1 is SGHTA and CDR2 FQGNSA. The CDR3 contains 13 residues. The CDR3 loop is CASSEQGNYGYTF. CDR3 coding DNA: TGTGCCAGCAGCGAACAGGGGAACTATGGCTACACCTTC.

In DNA form, the CDR3 reads TGTGCCAGCAGCGTAGACCCAGCGGGGGGGTCGAGCACCGGGGAGCTGTTTTTT. This codes for CASSVDPAGGSSTGELFF. The gene calls are TRBV9 and TRBJ2-2; 10 bases are a match to TRBD2. V dropped 0 bases and J dropped 4; count of bases not matched to a gene: 9. This CDR3 has 18 amino acids. Germline-derived CDR1 and CDR2 are SGDLS and YYNGEE.

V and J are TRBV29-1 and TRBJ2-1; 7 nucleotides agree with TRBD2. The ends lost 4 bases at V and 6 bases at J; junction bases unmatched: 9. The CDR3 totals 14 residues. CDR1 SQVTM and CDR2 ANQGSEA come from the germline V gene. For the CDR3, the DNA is TGCAGCGTTGCTGCGCTAGCGGATTTCAATGAGCAGTTCTTC. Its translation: CSVAALADFNEQFF.

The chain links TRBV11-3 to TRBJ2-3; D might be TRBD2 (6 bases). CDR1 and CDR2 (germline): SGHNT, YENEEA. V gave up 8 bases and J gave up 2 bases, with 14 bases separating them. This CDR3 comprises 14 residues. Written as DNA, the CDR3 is TGTGCCAGCGGTACTAGCCTTCACACAGATACGCAGTATTTT. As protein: CASGTSLHTDTQYF.

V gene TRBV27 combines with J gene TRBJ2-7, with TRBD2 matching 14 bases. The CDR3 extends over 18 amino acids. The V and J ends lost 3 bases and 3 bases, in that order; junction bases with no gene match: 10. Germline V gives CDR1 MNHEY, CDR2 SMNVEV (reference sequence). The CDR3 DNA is TGTGCCAGCAGTTTTAGGGGGACTAGCGGGAGACAACACTACGAGCAGTACTTC. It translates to CASSFRGTSGRQHYEQYF.

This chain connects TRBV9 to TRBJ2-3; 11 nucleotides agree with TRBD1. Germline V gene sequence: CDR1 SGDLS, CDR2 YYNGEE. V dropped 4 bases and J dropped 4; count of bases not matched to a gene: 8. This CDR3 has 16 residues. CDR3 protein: CASSTPGQGVADTQYF. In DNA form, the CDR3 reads TGTGCCAGCAGCACCCCGGGACAGGGGGTCGCAGATACGCAGTATTTT.

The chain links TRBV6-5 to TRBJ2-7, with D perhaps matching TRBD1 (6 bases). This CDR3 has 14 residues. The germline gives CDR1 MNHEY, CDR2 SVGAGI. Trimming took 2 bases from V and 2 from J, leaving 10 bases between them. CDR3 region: CASSYPGQPYEQYF. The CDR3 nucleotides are TGTGCCAGCAGTTACCCCGGACAGCCCTACGAGCAGTACTTC.

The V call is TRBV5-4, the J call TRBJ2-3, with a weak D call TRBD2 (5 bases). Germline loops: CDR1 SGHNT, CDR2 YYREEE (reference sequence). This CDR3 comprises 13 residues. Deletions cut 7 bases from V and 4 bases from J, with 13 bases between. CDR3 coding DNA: TGTGCCAGCGGGAGAATGGACCCAGATACGCAGTATTTT. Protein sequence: CASGRMDPDTQYF.

Here the CDR3 DNA reads TGTGCCAGCAGTTCAGACAGGGGGCTAAGTGGCTACACCTTC. As protein: CASSSDRGLSGYTF. This chain connects TRBV2 to TRBJ1-2; TRBD1 agrees at 10 bases. The germline gives CDR1 SNHLY, CDR2 FYNNEI. V lost 5 bases, J lost 7 bases, and 7 bases stayed unmatched. The CDR3 loop spans 14 amino acids.

The CDR3, as DNA: TGTGCCTGGAGTGTAAGGAGGGTAAACACTGAAGCTTTCTTT. Its translation: CAWSVRRVNTEAFF. This sequence joins TRBV30 and TRBJ1-1, with D uncertain. The germline V gene encodes CDR1 GTSNPN and CDR2 SVGIG (reference sequence). The CDR3 covers 14 residues. V was trimmed by 0 bases and J by 2 bases, leaving 10 bases between them. Based on the CDR3 plus reference TRBV30 and TRBJ1-1, the full variable domain is SQTIHQWPATLVQPVGSPLSLECTVEGTSNPNLYWYRQAAGRGLQLLFYSVGIGQISSEVPQNLSASRPQDRQFILSSKKLLLSDSGFYLCAWSVRRVNTEAFFGQGTRLTVV.

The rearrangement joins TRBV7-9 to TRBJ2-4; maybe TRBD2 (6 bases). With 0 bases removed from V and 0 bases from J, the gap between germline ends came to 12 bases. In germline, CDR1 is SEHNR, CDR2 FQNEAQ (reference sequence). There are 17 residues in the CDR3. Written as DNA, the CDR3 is TGTGCCAGCAGCTTAGCGCTGGGGGGATTAGCCAAAAACATTCAGTACTTC. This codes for CASSLALGGLAKNIQYF.

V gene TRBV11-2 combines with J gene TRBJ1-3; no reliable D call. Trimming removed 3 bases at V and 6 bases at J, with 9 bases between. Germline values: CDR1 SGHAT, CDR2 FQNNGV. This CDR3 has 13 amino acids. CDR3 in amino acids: CASSLGRTNTIYF. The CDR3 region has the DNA TGTGCCAGCAGCTTGGGCAGAACAAACACCATATATTTT.

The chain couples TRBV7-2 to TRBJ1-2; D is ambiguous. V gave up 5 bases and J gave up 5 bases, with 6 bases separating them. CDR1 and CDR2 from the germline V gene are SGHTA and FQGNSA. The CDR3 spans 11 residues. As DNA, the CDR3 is TGTGCCAGCAGCGGGAGATATGGCTACACCTTC. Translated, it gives CASSGRYGYTF. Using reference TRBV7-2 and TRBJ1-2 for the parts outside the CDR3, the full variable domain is GAGVSQSPSNKVTEKGKDVELRCDPISGHTALYWYRQSLGQGLEFLIYFQGNSAPDKSGLPSDRFSAERTGGSVSTLTIQRTQQEDSAVYLCASSGRYGYTFGSGTRLTVV.

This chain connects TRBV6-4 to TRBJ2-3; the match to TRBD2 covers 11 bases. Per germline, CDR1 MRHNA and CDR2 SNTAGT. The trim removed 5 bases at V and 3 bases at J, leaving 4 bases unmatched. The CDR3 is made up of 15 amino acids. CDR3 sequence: CASSLAGGGTDTQYF. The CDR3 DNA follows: TGTGCCAGCAGTCTAGCGGGGGGAGGTACAGATACGCAGTATTTT.

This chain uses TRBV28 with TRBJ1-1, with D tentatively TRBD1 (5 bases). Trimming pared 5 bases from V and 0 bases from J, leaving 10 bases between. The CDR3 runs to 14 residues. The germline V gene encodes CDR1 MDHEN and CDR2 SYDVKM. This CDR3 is CASSPLGLNTEAFF. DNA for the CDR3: TGTGCCAGCAGTCCACTGGGGCTGAACACTGAAGCTTTCTTT.

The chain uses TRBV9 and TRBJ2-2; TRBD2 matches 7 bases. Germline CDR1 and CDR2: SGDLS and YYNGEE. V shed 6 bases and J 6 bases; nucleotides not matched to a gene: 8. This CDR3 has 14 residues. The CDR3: CASTPAGRAGELFF. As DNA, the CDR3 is TGTGCCAGCACCCCAGCAGGGAGGGCCGGGGAGCTGTTTTTT.

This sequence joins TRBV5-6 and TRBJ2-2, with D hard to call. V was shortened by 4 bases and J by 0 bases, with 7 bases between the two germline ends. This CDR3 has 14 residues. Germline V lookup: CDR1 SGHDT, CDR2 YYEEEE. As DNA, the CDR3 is TGTGCCAGCAGCAAATACACGAACACCGGGGAGCTGTTTTTT. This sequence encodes CASSKYTNTGELFF.

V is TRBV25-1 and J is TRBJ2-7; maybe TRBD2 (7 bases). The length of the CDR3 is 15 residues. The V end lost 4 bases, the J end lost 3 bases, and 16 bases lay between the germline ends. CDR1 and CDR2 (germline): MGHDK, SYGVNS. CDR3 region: CASSGGGTFHYEQYF. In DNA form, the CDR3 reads TGTGCCAGCAGTGGGGGGGGCACCTTCCACTACGAGCAGTACTTC.

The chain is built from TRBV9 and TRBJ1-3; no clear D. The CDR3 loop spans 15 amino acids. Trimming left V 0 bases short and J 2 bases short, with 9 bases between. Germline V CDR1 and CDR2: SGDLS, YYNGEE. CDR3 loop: CASSVEPGTGNTIYF. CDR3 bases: TGTGCCAGCAGCGTAGAACCGGGGACTGGAAACACCATATATTTT. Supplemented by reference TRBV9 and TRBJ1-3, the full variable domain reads DSGVTQTPKHLITATGQRVTLRCSPRSGDLSVYWYQQSLDQGLQFLIQYYNGEERAKGNILERFSAQQFPDLHSELNLSSLELGDSALYFCASSVEPGTGNTIYFGEGSWLTVV.

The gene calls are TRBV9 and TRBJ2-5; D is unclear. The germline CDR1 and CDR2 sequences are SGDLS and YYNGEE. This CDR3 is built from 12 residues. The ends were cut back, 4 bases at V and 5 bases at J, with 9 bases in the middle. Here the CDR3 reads CASSPSMETQYF. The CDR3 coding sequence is TGTGCCAGCAGCCCCAGTATGGAGACCCAGTACTTC.